The rows below give T cell receptor beta chains drawn from one sample of a study of molecular identifiers for immune sequencing clone quantification. In TCRdb, the PCR reads were re-called with MiXCR into one record per CDR3 protein. The sample holds more than 300,000 distinct CDR3 sequences, about a fifth seen once. The sequenced sample was naive CD8+ T cells from blood, with Jurkat cell RNA spiked in. The receptors stem from a human donor in good health. Some libraries in this study had Jurkat cell RNA spiked in. Both conserved end residues are part of each CDR3. Clone size, where shown, is once, few, many, or a class for clones that have expanded.

>TRBV6-2/TRBV6-3|many
CASSYSTGFQPQHF
>TRBV5-1|few
CASRSLDGENEKLFF
>TRBV29-1|few
CSVPGGPGGYTF
>TRBV5-5|many
CASSWNVQGSRYEQYF
>TRBV6-5|many
CASSYSWGTEAFF
>TRBV4-2|NA
CASSQDGGDGELFF
>TRBV5-5|few
CASSPPLAGVTDTQYF
>TRBV23-1|NA
CASSQTSGRVPGANVLTF
>TRBV4-3|NA
CDSSQDRVEQFF
>TRBV3-1|NA
CASSHIAGGPTDTQYF
>TRBV12-3/TRBV12-4|few
CASSLGRAGGPRDTQYF
>TRBV6-6|NA
CASSYQTLSGGAGYEQFF
>TRBV19|many
CASSMGTGNEQFF
>TRBV5-6|NA
CASRTGTALAYGYTF
>TRBV9|few
CASSTQRVGAGGELFF
>TRBV20-1|many
CSASPTRYHYEQYF
>TRBV20-1|NA
CSLRGLPNYEQYF
>TRBV4-1|many
CASSQDSASGVTDTQYF
>TRBV7-8|many
CASSFWGDTQYF
>TRBV20-1|many
CSAKGGLSSYEQYF
>TRBV5-5|many
CASSQDLHTEAFF
>TRBV30|many
CAWSVAGTDTQYF
>TRBV20-1|few
CSAATRQDVQPQHF
>TRBV7-2|many
CASSPGLAGATYEQYF
>TRBV28|many
CASRPGQGVGNYGYTF
>TRBV29-1|few
CSVAGQGVLGNYQETQYF
>TRBV5-4|few
CASSWGTTSYGYTF
>TRBV12-3/TRBV12-4|many
CASRDDRDKKDIQYF
>TRBV28|many
CASRDPQETQYF
>TRBV7-2|many
CASSPGLAGGYTGELFF
>TRBV7-9|many
CASSEGTSWGETQYF
>TRBV7-6|many
CASSNRQALVDTQYF
>TRBV27|NA
CASSLLVPSGKTGELFF
>TRBV19|many
CASSFRGTGGYEQYF
>TRBV27|NA
CASSLTGRSYEQYF
>TRBV19|few
CASRPGAGTEAFF
>TRBV9|many
CASSVGMNTEAFF
>TRBV27|NA
CASSFSLTGGVDEQYF
>TRBV6-5|once
CASSFEGGRAGELFF
>TRBV20-1|many
CSAENAVSSYEQYF
>TRBV28|many
CASSLGQGMNIQYF
>TRBV7-9|NA
CASSLPVGEGTYEQYF
>TRBV27|NA
CASRPGGPAGGPAHTQYF
>TRBV7-9|many
CASSLAPSGGYNEQFF
>TRBV4-1|many
CASSQDRGQTYGYTF
>TRBV7-2|many
CASNPLAGPLTDTQYF
>TRBV7-9|NA
CASSLVGKANYGYTF
>TRBV5-1|many
CASSLVSGGENIQYF
>TRBV19|few
CASSNGTGAYEQYF
>TRBV12-3/TRBV12-4|few
CASSSGQGDYYGYTF
>TRBV28|many
CASSLLQTGPGGEQYF
>TRBV2|once
CASSPPEDTQYF
>TRBV19|many
CASSIRAEWEKLFF
>TRBV29-1|many
CSVLPRTAGAETQYF
>TRBV29-1|many
CSVEGQGYTEAFF
>TRBV5-1|many
CASSFLGPLGEAFF
>TRBV6-1|many
CASRSPPGENTEAFF
>TRBV7-9|many
CASSLPTSGTDTQYF
>TRBV28|many
CASSIGGGGEFF
>TRBV4-1|few
CASSQGGRGYEQYF